Listed below are T cell receptor beta chains from one sample, sequenced in a study of blood T cell repertoires in COVID-19. Assay used: immunoSEQ multiplex PCR; TCRdb lists only in-frame clones, some missing. The data hold under 200,000 clones, with around 86% observed a single time. The specimen sequenced was peripheral blood. The receptors were gathered from a man in his sixties with COVID-19, enrolled during active disease. Both conserved end residues are part of each CDR3. D genes are given only for firm matches. Expanded clones are given a class, and other clones once, few, many or no size at all.

cdr3_length,v_call,clone_size,j_call,d_call,cdr3_nt,cdr3_aa
14,TRBV6-6,many,TRBJ1-2,NA,TGTGCCAGCGGAGAACGGCAGGGTTTCGATGGCTACACCTTC,CASGERQGFDGYTF
14,TRBV19,once,TRBJ1-1,NA,TGTGCCAGTAGTATAAGCATAGCGAACACTGAAGCTTTCTTT,CASSISIANTEAFF
14,TRBV7-3,NA,TRBJ2-5,TRBD2,TGTGCCAGCAGCTTAATGGGCGGGGGTGAGACCCAGTACTTC,CASSLMGGGETQYF
15,TRBV6-5,NA,TRBJ2-7,TRBD1,TGTGCCAGCACCTCCCGGACAGGGGACCCCTACGAGCAGTACTTC,CASTSRTGDPYEQYF
12,TRBV6-6,NA,TRBJ2-1,NA,TGTGCCAGCAGTTTAGCCTACAATGAGCAGTTCTTC,CASSLAYNEQFF
16,TRBV4-3,NA,TRBJ1-1,TRBD1,TGCGCCAGCAGCCAATCTGTAGGGACAGCAAGCACTGAAGCTTTCTTT,CASSQSVGTASTEAFF
15,TRBV9,NA,TRBJ2-1,TRBD1,TGTGCCAGCAGCGTAACCGGGACAGGGGTCGGCGAGCAGTTCTTC,CASSVTGTGVGEQFF
15,TRBV5-6,many,TRBJ2-5,NA,TGTGCCAGCAGCTTGGGGAGATCGGCCCAAGAGACCCAGTACTTC,CASSLGRSAQETQYF
16,TRBV6-2/TRBV6-3,NA,TRBJ1-2,TRBD1,TGTGCCAGCAGTTACCCACCAAGTACAGGGGGCTCTGGCTACACCTTC,CASSYPPSTGGSGYTF
13,TRBV12-3/TRBV12-4,NA,TRBJ2-3,TRBD1,TGTGCCAGCAGAGGACAGGGCACAGATACGCAGTATTTT,CASRGQGTDTQYF
14,TRBV19,NA,TRBJ1-4,TRBD1,TGTGCCACCCGGACAGGGGGCGCGGGAGAAAAACTGTTTTTT,CATRTGGAGEKLFF
13,TRBV28,NA,TRBJ2-7,TRBD1,TGTGCCAGCAGGAGTAGCAGGGGGCGCGAGCAGTACTTC,CASRSSRGREQYF
15,TRBV7-2,NA,TRBJ2-7,NA,TGTGCCAGCAGCTCACAAGGGGCCTCGACCTACGAGCAGTACTTC,CASSSQGASTYEQYF
16,TRBV9,once,TRBJ2-1,TRBD2,TGTGCCAGCAGCGTAGTAGGGAGGGAGGGCAACAGGGAGCAGTTCTTC,CASSVVGREGNREQFF